One T cell receptor (beta chain) is described in this entry. The sample originates from a study of blood T cell repertoires in COVID-19. About the research overall: Specimens from acute and convalescent COVID-19 originated in the United States, Italy and Spain. PBMCs, B-cell-depleted T cells, or T cells were the source of the cDNA or gDNA that made up the material.

V was cut by 6 bases and J by 6 bases, with 20 bases left in between. CDR1 SNHLY and CDR2 FYNNEI come from the germline V gene. The CDR3 consists of 16 residues. The assay was immunoSEQ multiplex PCR, and TCRdb's table has in-frame clones only and misses some. Here the sample spans about 220,000 clones, around 84% being singletons. The sequence was collected from a woman in her fifties or sixties who had recovered from COVID-19. The chain joins TRBV2 to TRBJ2-2; tentatively, D is TRBD2 (6 bases). The sequenced sample was peripheral blood. CDR3 residues: CASRGRLAGFPGELFF. The CDR3, as DNA: TGTGCCAGCAGGGGCCGACTTGCGGGGTTCCCCGGGGAGCTGTTTTTT. Full variable domain (remainder filled in from reference TRBV2 and TRBJ2-2): EPEVTQTPSHQVTQMGQEVILRCVPISNHLYFYWYRQILGQKVEFLVSFYNNEISEKSEIFDDQFSVERPDGSNFTLKIRSTKLEDSAMYFCASRGRLAGFPGELFFGEGSRLTVL.